The 30 T cell receptor beta chains below come from one sample, sequenced in a study of T cell clusters in autoimmune cytopenias. TRB was amplified by touch-down multiplex PCR, primer pools A and B combined. TCRdb reworked the multiplex PCR reads into one entry per CDR3 protein, no DNA. Reported are around 7,000 distinct CDR3 sequences; the ten largest clones contain 20% to 25%. TRB amplification used approximately 0.25 ug of peripheral blood genomic DNA. This sample was also put to use in a study of T cell repertoires in aging, cancer and after chemotherapy.

The sample taken for sequencing was peripheral blood. All receptors derive from a human donor in good health.

This clonotype is labeled medium-sized based on frequency. The chain links TRBV13 to TRBJ2-2. Germline V gene sequence: CDR1 PRHDT, CDR2 FYEKMQ (reference sequence). The CDR3 is 11 amino acids. The CDR3 region is CASSLDGELFF.

The chain is built from TRBV27 and TRBJ2-2; no DNA is available, so the TRBD1 call from TCRdb remains unchecked. Germline CDR1 and CDR2: MNHEY and SMNVEV (reference sequence). The CDR3 runs 15 residues. This chain's CDR3 is CASSSLTGHTGELFF.

The gene calls are TRBV5-5 and TRBJ2-1; no DNA is available, so the TRBD2 call from TCRdb remains unchecked. CDR1 and CDR2 from the germline V gene are SGHKS and YYEKEE (reference sequence). This CDR3 has 15 residues. CDR3 residues: CASSRSGGSYNEQFF.

V gene TRBV6-6 combines with J gene TRBJ2-2; TCRdb's D call of TRBD1 is untestable without DNA. Germline CDR1 is MNHNY and CDR2 is SVGAGI (reference sequence). The CDR3 covers 16 residues. CDR3 amino acids: CASSYSGGKLSGELFF.

The V gene is TRBV15, the J gene TRBJ2-5. CDR1 LNHNV and CDR2 YYDKDF come from the germline V gene (reference sequence). The CDR3 spans 15 residues. The CDR3 loop is CATSRGGRYQETQYF.

This chain uses TRBV27 with TRBJ1-6; lacking DNA, the TRBD1 call made by TCRdb goes unchecked. The germline V gene encodes CDR1 MNHEY and CDR2 SMNVEV (reference sequence). The CDR3 spans 15 residues. CDR3 protein: CASSQGQGSRSPLHF.

The rearrangement joins TRBV6-5 to TRBJ2-1; TCRdb's D gene call, TRBD1, goes unchecked for lack of DNA. CDR1 and CDR2 (germline): MNHEY, SVGAGI. CDR3 length: 16 amino acids. CDR3 loop: CAISESGTGVDNEQFF.

CDR3 region: CASSTRESYNSPLHF. The V gene is TRBV12-3 or TRBV12-4, the J gene TRBJ1-6. The CDR3 consists of 15 residues.

V and J are TRBV30 and TRBJ2-3; TCRdb returns TRBD1, unconfirmable since there is no DNA. Per germline, CDR1 GTSNPN and CDR2 SVGIG (reference sequence). The CDR3 sequence is 17 residues long. CDR3 region: CAWRAGGWFGDADTQYF.

This sequence joins TRBV19 and TRBJ1-6. The CDR3 totals 15 residues. Germline V CDR1 and CDR2: LNHDA, SQIVND (reference sequence). CDR3 amino acids: CASSAEFEGGSPLHF. The complete variable domain, with remaining parts taken from reference TRBV19 and TRBJ1-6, reads DGGITQSPKYLFRKEGQNVTLSCEQNLNHDAMYWYRQDPGQGLRLIYYSQIVNDFQKGDIAEGYSVSREKKESFPLTVTSAQKNPTAFYLCASSAEFEGGSPLHFGNGTRLTVT.

This chain uses TRBV5-4 with TRBJ2-7; TCRdb designates TRBD1, a call that cannot be tested without DNA. There are 14 residues in the CDR3. The germline gives CDR1 SGHNT, CDR2 YYREEE (reference sequence). CDR3 region: CASSLPGEAYEQYF.

According to its frequency, this clonotype is large. The CDR3 is CSVDPEASGGTDTQYF. The V and J genes are TRBV29-1 and TRBJ2-3; TCRdb's assignment of TRBD2 cannot be checked, as there is no DNA. The CDR3 is 16 amino acids. Looked up from germline, CDR1 is SQVTM and CDR2 is ANQGSEA.

The chain couples TRBV27 to TRBJ1-1; TCRdb's D gene call, TRBD1, goes unchecked for lack of DNA. This CDR3 contains 13 residues. The germline gives CDR1 MNHEY, CDR2 SMNVEV (reference sequence). The CDR3 here is CASRLNSGQKAFF.

This chain links TRBV27 with TRBJ1-2; TCRdb returns TRBD1, unconfirmable since there is no DNA. This CDR3 comprises 13 residues. CDR1 MNHEY and CDR2 SMNVEV come from the germline V gene (reference sequence). The CDR3 is CASSPPGEHGYTF.

This sequence joins TRBV6-2 or TRBV6-3 and TRBJ2-5. This CDR3 is built from 14 residues. Per the germline V gene, CDR1 is MNHEY and CDR2 is SVGEGT. The chain's CDR3 is CASSYLLRQETQYF.

The chain employs TRBV18 and TRBJ2-7. The CDR3 is 13 residues long. Germline V CDR1 and CDR2: KGHSH, LQKENI. The chain's CDR3 is CASTYGVSVEQYF.

The chain combines TRBV12-3 or TRBV12-4 with TRBJ1-2. This CDR3 is 11 amino acids long. The CDR3 is CASSLGTGYTF.

The chain links TRBV30 to TRBJ1-3. CDR1 is GTSNPN, CDR2 SVGIG, per germline (reference sequence). This CDR3 spans 14 amino acids. The CDR3 here is CAWSATLSGNTIYF.

The CDR3 here is CASSEIGTGYGYTF. The chain employs TRBV27 and TRBJ1-2; the TCRdb call, TRBD1, lacks DNA for checking. From germline, CDR1 is MNHEY and CDR2 SMNVEV (reference sequence). The CDR3 contains 14 residues.

The J gene is TRBJ1-1, the V gene TRBV29-1; TCRdb selects TRBD1, and the lack of DNA leaves this call unchecked. Germline lookup yields CDR1 SQVTM and CDR2 ANQGSEA. The CDR3 covers 14 residues. Here the CDR3 reads CSVVAQGLNTEAFF.

This clonotype is medium-sized (0.01 to 0.1%) by frequency. The gene calls are TRBV29-1 and TRBJ2-1; TCRdb gives TRBD1 as the D gene, but with no DNA this cannot be confirmed. Germline V CDR1 and CDR2: SQVTM, ANQGSEA. The CDR3 runs 13 residues. The CDR3 spells CSVGRQTRNEQFF.

The rearrangement joins TRBV12-3 or TRBV12-4 to TRBJ2-7; TCRdb outputs TRBD1, but without DNA this stays unchecked. This CDR3 contains 14 residues. This CDR3 reads CASSSGAGPYEQYF.

The chain links TRBV6-5 to TRBJ2-2; absent DNA, TCRdb's TRBD2 call cannot be checked. CDR3 size: 17 residues. The germline CDR1 and CDR2 sequences are MNHEY and SVGAGI. The CDR3 is CASSYSASGRVGGELFF.

V is TRBV19 and J is TRBJ1-4; TCRdb designates TRBD1, a call that cannot be tested without DNA. CDR3 size: 15 residues. Per germline, CDR1 LNHDA and CDR2 SQIVND (reference sequence). Here the CDR3 reads CASSVTGTAKQKLFF.

By frequency, this clonotype registers medium-sized. The rearrangement uses TRBV30 and TRBJ2-3; TCRdb's D call, TRBD1, is unchecked because there is no DNA. The CDR3 extends over 23 amino acids. The germline CDR1 and CDR2 sequences are GTSNPN and SVGIG (reference sequence). The CDR3 reads CAWSVHPGVYNSPRITDRYTQYF.

Its frequency marks this clonotype as medium-sized. The chain has TRBV6-2 or TRBV6-3 and TRBJ2-3. The length of the CDR3 is 12 residues. The germline CDR1 and CDR2 sequences are MNHEY and SVGEGT. CDR3: CASSYLADTQYF.

Its frequency marks this clonotype as medium-sized. The CDR3 region is CASSMPYTGYSPLHF. V and J are TRBV19 and TRBJ1-6; checking the TCRdb D call of TRBD1 is not possible without DNA. This CDR3 region has 15 residues. The germline V gene has CDR1 LNHDA and CDR2 SQIVND (reference sequence).

The V and J genes are TRBV12-3 or TRBV12-4 and TRBJ2-2. The CDR3 has 15 residues. CDR3 amino acids: CASIYGGYNTGELFF.

The chain recombines TRBV18 with TRBJ1-1. The CDR3 spans 15 residues. Germline V gene lookup returns CDR1 KGHSH and CDR2 LQKENI. The CDR3 sequence is CASSPYGTANTEAFF.

The genes are TRBV15 and TRBJ2-2; without DNA, the TCRdb call of TRBD1 cannot be checked. This CDR3 region has 14 residues. Germline V lookup: CDR1 LNHNV, CDR2 YYDKDF (reference sequence). The chain's CDR3 is CATSRAGGAGELFF.